Shown below are 5 T cell receptor beta chains from a single sample sequenced in a study of T cells in Graves' hyperthyroidism and ophthalmopathy (dated by TCRdb to between 2017 and 2020). The method was multiplex PCR. The data were produced on an Illumina HiSeq 2000. The TCR beta CDR3 regions were amplified from the RNA transcripts. For the first round of RT-PCR on the TCR CDR3, the HTBI primer set was used together with the Qiagen OneStep RT-PCR kit. TCRdb trimmed public reads at Q25 via fastp, called clones via MiXCR and kept in-frame beta chains. Entries that share a CDR3 protein sequence are merged under the most common genes and DNA. The sample table shows around 600,000 distinct CDR3 sequences, and approximately 15% are seen once. The biggest ten clones account for less than 3.5% of the sample. Sequences were obtained from blood. The origin of the receptors is a woman in her thirties or forties with Graves' ophthalmopathy.

V usage is TRBV28 and J usage is TRBJ1-5; no clear D gene. The CDR3 spans 15 residues. Trimming removed 3 bases from V and 3 bases from J, with 12 bases in between. Germline CDR1 reads MDHEN; CDR2 reads SYDVKM. The CDR3 loop reads CASSFYPGYNQPQHF. As DNA, the CDR3 is TGTGCCAGCAGTTTCTATCCAGGCTACAATCAGCCCCAGCATTTT.

The chain couples TRBV27 to TRBJ2-1; D perhaps matches TRBD1 (6 bases). Germline CDR1 reads MNHEY; CDR2 reads SMNVEV (reference sequence). The CDR3 is made up of 14 amino acids. V was shortened by 8 bases and J by 4 bases, with 15 bases between the two germline ends. CDR3 region: CASQGPQRYNEQFF. The DNA for the CDR3 is TGTGCCAGCCAGGGGCCTCAGAGGTACAATGAGCAGTTCTTC.

This clonotype came up many times. This rearrangement joins TRBV11-2 to TRBJ2-7, with 13 positions matching TRBD2. This CDR3 is 14 amino acids long. CDR1 SGHAT and CDR2 FQNNGV come from the germline V gene. J gave up 7 bases and V 5 bases, and 5 bases lay outside the gene matches. CDR3 sequence reads: CASSRTSGGFEQYF. The DNA for the CDR3 is TGTGCCAGCAGCCGGACTAGCGGGGGTTTTGAGCAGTACTTC. The full variable domain, its missing parts supplied by reference TRBV11-2 and TRBJ2-7, is EAGVAQSPRYKIIEKRQSVAFWCNPISGHATLYWYQQILGQGPKLLIQFQNNGVVDDSQLPKDRFSAERLKGVDSTLKIQPAKLEDSAVYLCASSRTSGGFEQYFGPGTRLTVT.

This clonotype was found many times. V and J are TRBV2 and TRBJ2-7; D is unclear. The CDR3 runs to 15 residues. Trimming took off 4 bases at V and 1 base at J, with 14 bases between the two ends. Germline values: CDR1 SNHLY, CDR2 FYNNEI. The CDR3 nucleotides are TGTGCCAGCAGTGTTGCATCTGTCAAATCCTACGAGCAGTACTTC. This encodes CASSVASVKSYEQYF.

This clonotype has more than one count but fewer than ten. A junction end diverges from the germline sequence, so it may reflect a read error. V gene TRBV11-2 combines with J gene TRBJ2-7; D is undetermined. This CDR3 has 13 residues. CDR1 and CDR2 (germline): SGHAT, FQNNGV. CDR3 loop: CVSSLPSTYEQYF. Written as DNA, the CDR3 is TGTGTCAGCAGCTTGCCATCAACCTACGAGCAGTACTTC.